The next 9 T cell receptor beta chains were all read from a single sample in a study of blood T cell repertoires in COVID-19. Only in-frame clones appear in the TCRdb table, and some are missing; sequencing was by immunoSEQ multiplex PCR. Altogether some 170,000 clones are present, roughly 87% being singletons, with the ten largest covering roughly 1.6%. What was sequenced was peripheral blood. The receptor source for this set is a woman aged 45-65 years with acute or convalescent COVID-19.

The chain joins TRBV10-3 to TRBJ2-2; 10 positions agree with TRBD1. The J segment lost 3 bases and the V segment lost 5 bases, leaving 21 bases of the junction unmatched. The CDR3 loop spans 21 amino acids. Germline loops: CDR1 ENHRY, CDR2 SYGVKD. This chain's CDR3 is CAISSLRPGQGIMADTGELFF. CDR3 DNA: TGTGCCATCAGTAGCCTCAGACCGGGACAGGGGATTATGGCAGACACCGGGGAGCTGTTTTTT.

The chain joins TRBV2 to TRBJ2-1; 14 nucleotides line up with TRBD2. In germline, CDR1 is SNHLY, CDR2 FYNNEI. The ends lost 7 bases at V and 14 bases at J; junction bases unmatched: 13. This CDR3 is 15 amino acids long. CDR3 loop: CASTKGLAGVLGEFF. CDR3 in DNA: TGTGCCAGCACCAAGGGACTAGCGGGAGTTTTAGGAGAGTTCTTC.

The CDR3 DNA follows: TGTGCTAGTGCCCTGCCCGGTGAAGCTTTCTTT. Its protein is CASALPGEAFF. The rearrangement uses TRBV12-5 and TRBJ1-1; D gene ambiguous. V lost 7 bases and J lost 7, with 10 bases in between. Per the germline V gene, CDR1 is LGHNT and CDR2 is FRNRAP. The CDR3 spans 11 residues.

CDR3 coding DNA: TGTGCCAGTAGTATGATCCCTGGACAGGGGAACTATGGCTACACCTTC. Its translation is CASSMIPGQGNYGYTF. The chain joins TRBV19 to TRBJ1-2; 9 bases agree with TRBD1. V trimming: 3 bases; J trimming: 2 bases; junction bases outside the gene matches: 7. The germline V gene has CDR1 LNHDA and CDR2 SQIVND (reference sequence). This CDR3 comprises 16 residues.

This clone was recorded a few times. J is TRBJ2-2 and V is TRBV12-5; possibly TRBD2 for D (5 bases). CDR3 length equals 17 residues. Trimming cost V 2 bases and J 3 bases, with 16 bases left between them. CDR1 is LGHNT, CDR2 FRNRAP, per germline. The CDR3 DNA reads TGTGCTAGTGGTTTGACCGGGATCGGGTGGTACACCGGGGAGCTGTTTTTT. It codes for CASGLTGIGWYTGELFF.

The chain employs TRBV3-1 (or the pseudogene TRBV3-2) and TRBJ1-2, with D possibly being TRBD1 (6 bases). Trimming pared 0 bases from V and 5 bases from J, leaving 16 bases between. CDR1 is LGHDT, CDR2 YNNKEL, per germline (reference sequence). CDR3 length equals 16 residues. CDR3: CASSQEAAGAGYGYTF. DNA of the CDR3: TGTGCCAGCAGCCAAGAAGCAGCAGGGGCCGGATATGGCTACACCTTC.

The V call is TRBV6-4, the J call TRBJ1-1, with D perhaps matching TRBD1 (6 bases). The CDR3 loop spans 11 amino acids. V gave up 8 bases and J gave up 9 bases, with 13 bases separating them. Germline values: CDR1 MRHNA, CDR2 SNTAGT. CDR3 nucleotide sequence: TGTGCCAGCGTGGTACAGGGTCAAGCTTTCTTT. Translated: CASVVQGQAFF.

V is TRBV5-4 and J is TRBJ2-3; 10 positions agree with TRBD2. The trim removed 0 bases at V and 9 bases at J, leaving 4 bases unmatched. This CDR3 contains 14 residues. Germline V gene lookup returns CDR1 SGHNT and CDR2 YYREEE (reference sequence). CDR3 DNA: TGTGCCAGCAGCTTGGGATTAGCGGGGGGAACGCAGTATTTT. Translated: CASSLGLAGGTQYF. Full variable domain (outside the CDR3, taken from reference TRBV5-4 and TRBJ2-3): ETGVTQSPTHLIKTRGQQVTLRCSSQSGHNTVSWYQQALGQGPQFIFQYYREEENGRGNFPPRFSGLQFPNYSSELNVNALELDDSALYLCASSLGLAGGTQYFGPGTRLTVL.

The CDR3 here is CASSLAGGPNYEQYF. CDR3 nucleotides: TGTGCCAGCAGCTTAGCCGGAGGGCCTAACTACGAGCAGTACTTC. J is TRBJ2-7 and V is TRBV11-2; perhaps TRBD2 as D (6 bases). CDR3 length equals 15 residues. From germline, CDR1 is SGHAT and CDR2 FQNNGV. V was cut by 1 base and J by 3 bases, with 13 bases left in between.